This section outlines one T cell receptor (beta chain) sequence together with its context. Its antigen remains unidentified. Using immunoSEQ multiplex PCR, the repertoire was profiled, and TCRdb retains in-frame clones only, with some absent. The sample has roughly 2,500,000 clones, roughly 93% seen once. This record comes from a study of shared clonotypes between healthy human individuals. The study's findings and limits: Relative to memory subsets, naive subsets generally showed larger estimated richness. Naive CD4 clonotypes overlapped across a handful of donors at approximately 5%.

The CDR3 is 14 amino acids. Trimming cost V 6 bases and J 3 bases, with 15 bases left between them. In germline, CDR1 is SGHTA, CDR2 FQGNSA. Specimen: naive CD4+ T cells from PBMCs. As for subset: CD45RA+ positively selected. The chain employs TRBV7-2 and TRBJ2-7, with D possibly TRBD2 on 6 matching bases. The TCR was taken from a young man in good health. Some clones in this sample may be carry-over from other donors' samples. CDR3: CASSGEAGRYEQYF. Written as DNA, the CDR3 is TGTGCCAGCAGTGGGGAGGCGGGCCGCTACGAGCAGTACTTC.